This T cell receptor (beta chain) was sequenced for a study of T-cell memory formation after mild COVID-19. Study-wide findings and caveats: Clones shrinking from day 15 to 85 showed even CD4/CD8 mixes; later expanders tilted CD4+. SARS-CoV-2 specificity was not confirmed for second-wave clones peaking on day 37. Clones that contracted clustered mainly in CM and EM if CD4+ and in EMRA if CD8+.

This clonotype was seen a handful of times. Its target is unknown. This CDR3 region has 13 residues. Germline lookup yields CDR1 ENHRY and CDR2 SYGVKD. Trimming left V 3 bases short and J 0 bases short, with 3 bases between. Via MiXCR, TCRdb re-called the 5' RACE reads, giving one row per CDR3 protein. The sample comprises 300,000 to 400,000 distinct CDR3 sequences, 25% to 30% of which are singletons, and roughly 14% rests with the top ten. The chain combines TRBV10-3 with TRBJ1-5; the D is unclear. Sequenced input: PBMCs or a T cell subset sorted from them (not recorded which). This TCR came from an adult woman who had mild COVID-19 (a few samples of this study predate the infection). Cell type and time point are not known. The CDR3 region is CAISEDSNQPQHF. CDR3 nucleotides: TGTGCCATCAGTGAAGATAGCAATCAGCCCCAGCATTTT.